The clone carrying this TCR beta chain came up many times. The record originates from a study of neurological immune-mediated disorders. Over 190 million TCR-beta sequences from 15-18 subjects were obtained in each sequencing run. TCRdb redid the calling of the 5' RACE reads with MiXCR, one entry per CDR3 protein. The sample carries 75,000 to 95,000 distinct CDR3 sequences, roughly a sixth recorded once. The ends were cut back, 4 bases at V and 4 bases at J, with 9 bases in the middle. This CDR3 has 13 amino acids. Material for sequencing was PBMCs. The chain joins TRBV12-3 or TRBV12-4 to TRBJ2-3, with D maybe TRBD1 (6 bases). This TCR was recovered from a woman aged 40 to 50 in good health. The CDR3 coding sequence is TGTGCCAGCAGTTGGGACATCCCAGATACGCAGTATTTT. Translating it yields CASSWDIPDTQYF.